This T cell receptor (beta chain) originates from a study of T cell changes during pregnancy in multiple sclerosis. CDR1 is SGHRS and CDR2 is YFSETQ in the germline V gene. The length of the CDR3 is 15 residues. V shed 3 bases and J shed 5 bases, with 15 bases lying between them. Only in-frame clones appear in the TCRdb table, and some are missing; sequencing was by immunoSEQ multiplex PCR. This sample has about 44,000 clones; 92% occur once, and the top ten carry roughly 0.69%. This chain uses TRBV5-1 with TRBJ2-1; TRBD1 is a possible D gene (6 bases). The receptor's source is a female donor with multiple sclerosis, enrolled in a pregnancy study. The sequencing used CD4+ T cells from peripheral blood mononuclear cells, collected in the first trimester of pregnancy. CDR3 region: CASSSLQGSDNEQFF. Here the CDR3 DNA reads TGCGCCAGCAGCTCTTTGCAGGGGTCGGACAATGAGCAGTTCTTC. Filled out from reference TRBV5-1 and TRBJ2-1, the complete variable domain reads KAGVTQTPRYLIKTRGQQVTLSCSPISGHRSVSWYQQTPGQGLQFLFEYFSETQRNKGNFPGRFSGRQFSNSRSEMNVSTLELGDSALYLCASSSLQGSDNEQFFGPGTRLTVL.